This T cell receptor beta chain comes out of a study of PD-1 blockade in mismatch repair-deficient tumors. Study at large: Enrolled about 2012-2016, patients had progressing, pretreated mismatch repair-deficient cancers of about a dozen types.

Repertoires were generated with immunoSEQ multiplex PCR, while TCRdb's copy carries only in-frame clones and drops some. Seen here are tens of thousands of clones, around four fifths observed once, and the top ten hold 2.5% to 4%. Germline loops: CDR1 MNHNS, CDR2 SASEGT. The length of the CDR3 is 14 residues. V was cut by 6 bases and J by 2 bases, with 13 bases left in between. As regards this clone: Antigen: not known.

PCR or immunohistochemistry showed mismatch repair deficiency in every enrolled patient. TCRs were sequenced from a few patients responding to pembrolizumab. General observations from the study: Tumor-resident clones, often absent from pretreatment blood, expanded after pembrolizumab and then contracted.

The TCR originated in an adult with mismatch repair-deficient cancer. The starting material was peripheral blood, obtained 4 weeks after starting pembrolizumab. The V call is TRBV6-1, the J call TRBJ1-2; a weak D match, TRBD1 (5 bases). The CDR3 nucleotides read TGTGCCAGCAGCGAGTCCGGGGCGAACTATGGCTACACCTTC. Its protein product is CASSESGANYGYTF.